The T cell receptor (beta chain) described here comes from a study of control samples from healthy donors and cancer patients. Profiled with immunoSEQ multiplex PCR; TCRdb holds only in-frame clones, not every one. The profile covers approximately 100,000 clones, with approximately 90% appearing a single time and roughly 19% taken by the ten largest. In its sample, this clone was seen once. CDR1 is MNHNY and CDR2 is SVGAGI in the germline V gene (reference sequence). The V end lost 5 bases, the J end lost 0 bases, and 4 bases lay between the germline ends. CDR3 length equals 13 residues. The sample was PBMCs. This chain joins TRBV6-6 and TRBJ2-2; no firm D call. The source of this sequence is a man between 60 and 75 years old with lung cancer. CDR3 region: CASSAANTGELFF. In DNA form, the CDR3 reads TGTGCCAGCAGTGCCGCGAACACCGGGGAGCTGTTTTTT.